This TCR beta chain appears in the sequencing data of a study of shared clonotypes between healthy human individuals. Using immunoSEQ multiplex PCR, the repertoire was profiled, and TCRdb retains in-frame clones only, with some absent. The sample holds fewer than 1 million clones, around 96% seen once. In the naive CD8 group, cells lacked CD45RO and were positively selected for CCR7, so terminally differentiated effector memory CD45RA+ cells were left out. Within Nashville, Tennessee resided all donors, each a Caucasian adult. As regards this clone: Its antigen is not known.

Study-level points and caveats: Naive subsets generally had larger estimated richness than memory subsets.

CDR3 size: 13 residues. The germline V gene encodes CDR1 SEHNR and CDR2 FQNEAQ (reference sequence). Trimming cost V 2 bases and J 6 bases, with 10 bases left between them. This TCR was sampled from a man aged 30 to 39 in good health. Material for sequencing was naive CD8+ T cells sorted from blood. The chain carries TRBV7-9 and TRBJ1-1; no clear D. CDR3 sequence: CASSLPWVPEAFF. CDR3 DNA: TGTGCCAGCAGCTTACCCTGGGTCCCTGAAGCTTTCTTT.